The 3 T cell receptor beta chains below were found in one sample sequenced in a study of T cell repertoires in MIS-A myocarditis. Profiled with immunoSEQ multiplex PCR; TCRdb holds only in-frame clones, not every one. Of approximately 7,100 clones listed, 78% were seen once; the top ten hold roughly 18%. Source material: right inferior lung lobe tissue obtained at autopsy. Receptors originate from a man younger than 30 with fulminant myocarditis from multisystem inflammatory syndrome in adults (MIS-A) after COVID-19.

J is TRBJ1-1 and V is TRBV28; D call uncertain. Germline V gene data show CDR1 as MDHEN and CDR2 as SYDVKM. The V end lost 2 bases, the J end lost 3 bases, and 4 bases lay between the germline ends. The CDR3 has 12 residues. The CDR3 protein is CASSLVDTEAFF. CDR3 in DNA: TGTGCCAGCAGTTTAGTTGACACTGAAGCTTTCTTT.

V gene TRBV7-2 combines with J gene TRBJ2-6; no definite D call. The ends were cut back, 3 bases at V and 7 bases at J, with 4 bases in the middle. CDR3 length: 12 amino acids. Germline-derived CDR1 and CDR2 are SGHTA and FQGNSA. The DNA of the CDR3 is TGTGCCAGCAGCTTTTACGCCAACGTCCTGACTTTC. Translation gives CASSFYANVLTF.

This chain uses TRBV5-4 with TRBJ2-1; D is uncertain. Trimming took off 0 bases at V and 8 bases at J, with 9 bases between the two ends. Germline lookup yields CDR1 SGHNT and CDR2 YYREEE (reference sequence). The CDR3 sequence is 13 residues long. This CDR3 reads CASSLVGSHEQFF. CDR3 bases: TGTGCCAGCAGCTTGGTCGGATCCCATGAGCAGTTCTTC.